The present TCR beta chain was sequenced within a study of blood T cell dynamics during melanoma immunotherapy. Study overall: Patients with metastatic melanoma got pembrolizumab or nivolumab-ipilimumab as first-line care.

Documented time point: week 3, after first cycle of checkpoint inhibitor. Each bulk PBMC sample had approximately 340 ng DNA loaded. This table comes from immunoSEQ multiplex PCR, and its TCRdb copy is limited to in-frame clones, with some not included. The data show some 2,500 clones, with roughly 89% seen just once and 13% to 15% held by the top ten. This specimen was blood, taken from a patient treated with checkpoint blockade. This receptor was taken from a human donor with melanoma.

For the CDR3, the DNA is TGTGCCAGCAGTCCCAGGGCAGGACAGGGGCAGTATTTT. It is translated as CASSPRAGQGQYF. This chain joins TRBV28 and TRBJ2-3; 8 bases agree with TRBD1. The junction had 9 bases not matched to a gene; V was cut back by 5 bases and J by 11 bases. CDR1 and CDR2 (germline): MDHEN, SYDVKM. The CDR3 sequence is 13 residues long.